These 13 T cell receptor beta chains originate from one sample sequenced in a study of T cells in localized non-small cell lung cancer. The repertoire was sequenced with immunoSEQ multiplex PCR; TCRdb's copy has only in-frame clones and lacks some. The table includes some 24,000 clones, roughly 90% detected once. Material: peripheral blood, obtained before any cancer treatment. Receptors were obtained from a man aged 35 to 69 with stage III squamous cell lung carcinoma.

The rearrangement links TRBV27 to TRBJ2-5, with D possibly matching TRBD1 (6 bases). The CDR3 covers 14 residues. V lost 3 bases, J lost 4 bases, and 12 bases lay in between. Germline V lookup: CDR1 MNHEY, CDR2 SMNVEV (reference sequence). The CDR3 nucleotides read TGTGCCAGCAGTTTGGGTGGGGGCCGAGAGACCCAGTACTTC. Translating gives CASSLGGGRETQYF.

The chain combines TRBV15 with TRBJ2-3; weak D call: TRBD1 (6 bases). Trimming left V 4 bases short and J 3 bases short, with 11 bases between. The CDR3 consists of 14 residues. In germline, CDR1 is LNHNV, CDR2 YYDKDF (reference sequence). CDR3 amino acids: CATSNRDTTDTQYF. The DNA of the CDR3 is TGTGCCACCAGCAACCGGGACACGACAGATACGCAGTATTTT.

The V and J genes are TRBV7-9 and TRBJ2-2, with D tentatively TRBD1 or TRBD2 (5 bases each). V was clipped by 3 bases and J by 6 bases, with 17 bases between them. Germline V gene lookup returns CDR1 SEHNR and CDR2 FQNEAQ (reference sequence). This CDR3 spans 16 amino acids. CDR3: CASSFKRGSWPGELFF. The CDR3 DNA reads TGTGCCAGCAGCTTTAAGAGGGGCTCATGGCCCGGGGAGCTGTTTTTT.

The genes are TRBV28 and TRBJ2-4; the D is unclear. The CDR3 is 13 residues long. Germline V gene sequence: CDR1 MDHEN, CDR2 SYDVKM. The V end lost 6 bases, the J end lost 0 bases, and 6 bases lay between the germline ends. CDR3 sequence: CASRLLAKNIQYF. The CDR3 nucleotides read TGTGCCAGCAGACTGTTAGCCAAAAACATTCAGTACTTC.

This clone was detected only a few times. V usage is TRBV7-2 and J usage is TRBJ1-2; no definite D call. Germline loops: CDR1 SGHTA, CDR2 FQGNSA. With 4 bases removed from V and 2 bases from J, the gap between germline ends came to 8 bases. This CDR3 is 13 amino acids long. The CDR3 bases are TGTGCCAGCAGCTCAGACATGAACTATGGCTACACCTTC. Protein: CASSSDMNYGYTF.

The genes are TRBV29-1 and TRBJ2-1; D is unclear. Germline V CDR1 and CDR2: SQVTM, ANQGSEA. The CDR3 has 12 residues. V gave up 3 bases and J gave up 6 bases, with 9 bases separating them. CDR3 bases: TGCAGCGTTGACTCAGGAGCCAATGAGCAGTTCTTC. This sequence encodes CSVDSGANEQFF.

The V call is TRBV7-2, the J call TRBJ2-7; either TRBD1 or TRBD2 may fit D (5 bases each). The CDR3 totals 12 residues. Germline loops: CDR1 SGHTA, CDR2 FQGNSA. Trimming shortened V by 4 bases and J by 7 bases, and 11 bases separated the two germline ends. CDR3 residues: CASSSSWGEQYF. CDR3 coding DNA: TGTGCCAGCAGCTCAAGTTGGGGGGAGCAGTACTTC.

This clone was seen a single time. The CDR3 loop reads CASSPGQGLPYEQYF. CDR3 nucleotides: TGTGCCAGCTCACCAGGTCAGGGACTTCCCTACGAGCAGTACTTC. This chain joins TRBV18 and TRBJ2-7; D may be TRBD2 (6 bases). V was clipped by 2 bases and J by 2 bases, with 13 bases between them. The germline gives CDR1 KGHSH, CDR2 LQKENI. This CDR3 has 15 residues.

This clone showed up just once. The rearrangement links TRBV4-3 to TRBJ1-1; D remains ambiguous. In germline, CDR1 is LGHNA, CDR2 YSLEER. This CDR3 region has 14 residues. V dropped 0 bases and J dropped 1 base, with 6 bases sitting between them. The CDR3 sequence: CASSQDPGNTEAFF. DNA for the CDR3: TGCGCCAGCAGCCAAGATCCGGGGAACACTGAAGCTTTCTTT.

The genes are TRBV2 and TRBJ2-5; the match to TRBD1 covers 8 bases. CDR1 and CDR2 from the germline V gene are SNHLY and FYNNEI. V lost 5 bases to trimming and J lost 2 bases; unmatched junction nucleotides: 1. The CDR3 length is 13 residues. CDR3 region: CASSRDRQETQYF. The CDR3 DNA is TGTGCCAGCAGTAGGGACAGGCAAGAGACCCAGTACTTC.

V is TRBV2 and J is TRBJ1-5; D is uncertain. V was shortened by 3 bases and J by 1 base, with 7 bases between the two germline ends. The length of the CDR3 is 14 residues. Germline-derived CDR1 and CDR2 are SNHLY and FYNNEI. Here the CDR3 DNA reads TGTGCCAGCAGTGAGGTCCAGAGCAATCAGCCCCAGCATTTT. Protein sequence: CASSEVQSNQPQHF.

This chain connects TRBV19 to TRBJ2-3; the match to TRBD2 covers 13 bases. CDR3 size: 17 residues. Germline values: CDR1 LNHDA, CDR2 SQIVND (reference sequence). J lost 4 bases, V lost 6 bases, and 10 bases had no gene match. This chain's CDR3 is CASRLPLTSGGSDTQYF. CDR3 coding DNA: TGTGCCAGTAGACTACCCCTGACTAGCGGGGGGTCAGATACGCAGTATTTT.

The rearrangement joins TRBV19 to TRBJ1-1; no clear D gene. Trimming cost V 9 bases and J 4 bases, with 12 bases left between them. The CDR3 has 12 amino acids. Germline values: CDR1 LNHDA, CDR2 SQIVND (reference sequence). The CDR3 region is CASAREFTEAFF. The CDR3, as DNA: TGTGCCAGCGCTCGGGAGTTCACTGAAGCTTTCTTT.